The entry below describes one T cell receptor beta chain. Its antigen is not known. The germline gives CDR1 MDHEN, CDR2 SYDVKM. Trimming left V 5 bases short and J 0 bases short, with 14 bases between. This CDR3 is built from 16 residues. This specimen comes from a study of identical twins. Whole-study findings and limits: The same donors were not followed; conclusions instead depended on cross-sectional statistical analysis.

TCRdb processed the 5' RACE reads anew with MiXCR; each CDR3 protein has one entry. The sample lists about 530,000 distinct CDR3 sequences; 12% to 15% were seen once. The sample also formed part of further work on yellow fever vaccine responses in identical twins.

Sequenced material: CD4+ T cells sorted from blood. The source of this sequence is a woman under 30 in good health. The chain uses TRBV28 and TRBJ2-1, with D possibly TRBD2 on 6 matching bases. Here the CDR3 DNA reads TGTGCCAGCAGTCCCGGGAGTTCCCCCTCCTACAATGAGCAGTTCTTC. This sequence encodes CASSPGSSPSYNEQFF.